These 22 T cell receptor beta chains came from one sample sequenced in a study of blood T cell repertoires in COVID-19 (dated by TCRdb to the early 2020s). The library was made by the immunoSEQ multiplex PCR assay. Drawn from immuneACCESS, this table holds only the in-frame rearrangements with V and J called that TCRdb kept. Clones are partly lost; checked studies trace under half to an unresolved V gene and leave the rest unexplained. The sample contains 95,000 to 110,000 clones, about 86% of them found a single time. 3% to 3.5% of the sample comes from the top ten. Input material: peripheral blood. The receptors were gathered from a human donor in a cohort sampled during active COVID-19.

J is TRBJ1-2 and V is TRBV18, with D perhaps matching TRBD1 (5 bases). V shed 1 base and J shed 0 bases, with 18 bases lying between them. Germline V lookup: CDR1 KGHSH, CDR2 LQKENI. The CDR3 covers 18 residues. The CDR3 spells CASSPLGRGSVPNYGYTF. DNA for the CDR3: TGTGCCAGCTCACCACTGGGGCGGGGATCGGTACCTAACTATGGCTACACCTTC. Filled out from reference TRBV18 and TRBJ1-2, the complete variable domain reads NAGVMQNPRHLVRRRGQEARLRCSPMKGHSHVYWYRQLPEEGLKFMVYLQKENIIDESGMPKERFSAEFPKEGPSILRIQQVVRGDSAAYFCASSPLGRGSVPNYGYTFGSGTRLTVV.

This clone was seen a single time. The J gene is TRBJ2-7, the V gene TRBV30; 7 bases fit TRBD2. There are 12 residues in the CDR3. Per germline, CDR1 GTSNPN and CDR2 SVGIG (reference sequence). V shed 5 bases and J 7 bases; nucleotides not matched to a gene: 8. In DNA, the CDR3 is TGTGCCTGGGGCCGGAGCGGGATAGAGCAGTACTTC. Translating gives CAWGRSGIEQYF.

The table lists this clone with a count of one. This rearrangement joins TRBV9 to TRBJ2-2, with D perhaps matching TRBD1 (6 bases). CDR3 length: 14 amino acids. Trimming pared 2 bases from V and 8 bases from J, leaving 13 bases between. From germline, CDR1 is SGDLS and CDR2 YYNGEE. The CDR3 loop is CASSVLTGLGELFF. As DNA, the CDR3 is TGTGCCAGCAGCGTCCTTACAGGGTTGGGGGAGCTGTTTTTT.

The rearrangement joins TRBV18 to TRBJ2-2; 8 bases align to TRBD1. Per the germline V gene, CDR1 is KGHSH and CDR2 is LQKENI. The CDR3 covers 14 residues. J gave up 1 base and V 10 bases, and 5 bases lay outside the gene matches. CDR3 DNA: TGTGCCACCACGGGACAGGTGAACACCGGGGAGCTGTTTTTT. As protein: CATTGQVNTGELFF.

The rearrangement uses TRBV3-1 (or the pseudogene TRBV3-2) and TRBJ2-2; D may be TRBD2 (6 bases). This CDR3 spans 17 amino acids. Germline CDR1 reads LGHDT; CDR2 reads YNNKEL (reference sequence). The germline V and J ends were trimmed by 1 base and 5 bases, with 17 bases remaining between them. The CDR3 spells CASSQAGTRGKTGELFF. CDR3 sequence (DNA): TGTGCCAGCAGCCAAGCCGGAACGCGGGGAAAAACCGGGGAGCTGTTTTTT.

The chain uses TRBV7-3 and TRBJ1-6; D gene unclear. V was pared by 5 bases and J by 7 bases, with 15 bases between. This CDR3 has 15 amino acids. Germline V gene lookup returns CDR1 SGHTA and CDR2 FQGTGA. The CDR3 region is CASSPSPGWNSPLHF. The CDR3 DNA reads as TGTGCCAGCAGCCCCTCGCCAGGCTGGAATTCACCCCTCCACTTT.

CDR3: CASSLVFPGGLYNSPLHF. The CDR3 DNA is TGCGCCAGCAGCTTGGTCTTCCCAGGGGGCCTCTATAATTCACCCCTCCACTTT. The chain uses TRBV5-1 and TRBJ1-6, with TRBD1 identical over 8 bases. Looked up from germline, CDR1 is SGHRS and CDR2 is YFSETQ. The CDR3 loop spans 18 amino acids. The V and J ends lost 0 bases and 3 bases, in that order; junction bases with no gene match: 8.

The chain employs TRBV4-3 and TRBJ2-3; 14 nucleotides agree with TRBD2. With V trimmed by 4 bases and J by 6 bases, 6 bases remained unmatched. The V gene's germline CDR1 is LGHNA and CDR2 YSLEER. The CDR3 has 16 amino acids. The CDR3 sequence: CASSRGLAGGPDTQYF. CDR3 DNA: TGCGCCAGCAGCCGTGGACTAGCGGGAGGCCCCGATACGCAGTATTTT.

The chain couples TRBV7-3 to TRBJ2-6; D may be TRBD2 (5 bases). The CDR3 sequence is 17 residues long. The V and J ends lost 5 bases and 4 bases respectively, with 18 bases between them. CDR1 and CDR2 from the germline V gene are SGHTA and FQGTGA. The CDR3 reads CASSLPAGVPGANVLTF. The DNA for the CDR3 is TGTGCCAGCAGCCTCCCGGCCGGGGTTCCCGGGGCCAACGTCCTGACTTTC.

This chain joins TRBV11-3 and TRBJ2-3; TRBD1 might be the D (5 bases). This CDR3 spans 14 amino acids. CDR1 and CDR2 (germline): SGHNT, YENEEA. The V and J ends lost 5 bases and 2 bases respectively, with 11 bases between them. CDR3 bases: TGTGCCAGCAGCCATAGGGGCTTCACAGATACGCAGTATTTT. This translates into CASSHRGFTDTQYF.

The chain combines TRBV6-6 with TRBJ1-6; maybe TRBD1 (6 bases). The V end lost 2 bases, the J end lost 6 bases, and 8 bases lay between the germline ends. Germline lookup yields CDR1 MNHNY and CDR2 SVGAGI (reference sequence). The CDR3 has 14 amino acids. CDR3 nucleotides: TGTGCCAGCAGTTACGGGGGCGGTAATTCACCCCTCCACTTT. This translates into CASSYGGGNSPLHF.

CDR3 sequence: CASSMQGHEQYF. Here the CDR3 DNA reads TGTGCCAGTAGTATGCAGGGCCACGAGCAGTACTTC. The chain combines TRBV19 with TRBJ2-7, with D perhaps matching TRBD1 (5 bases). The CDR3 sequence is 12 residues long. V shed 3 bases and J shed 5 bases, with 8 bases lying between them. Germline V CDR1 and CDR2: LNHDA, SQIVND (reference sequence).

The chain couples TRBV27 to TRBJ1-1; a possible D gene is TRBD1 (5 bases). Trimming took off 6 bases at V and 1 base at J, with 12 bases between the two ends. This CDR3 region has 14 residues. The germline gives CDR1 MNHEY, CDR2 SMNVEV (reference sequence). The CDR3 here is CASRYGGTNTEAFF. Written as DNA, the CDR3 is TGTGCCAGCAGATACGGGGGAACGAACACTGAAGCTTTCTTT.

This rearrangement joins TRBV24-1 to TRBJ2-3; D gene ambiguous. Trimming left V 4 bases short and J 6 bases short, with 10 bases between. This CDR3 is 13 amino acids long. The V gene's germline CDR1 is KGHDR and CDR2 SFDVKD. CDR3 DNA sequence: TGTGCCACCAGTGACCTGGGCAAGGATACGCAGTATTTT. Encoded protein: CATSDLGKDTQYF.

This clone has only one observation. The chain joins TRBV11-2 to TRBJ2-1, with D perhaps matching TRBD1 (6 bases). With 5 bases removed from V and 8 bases from J, the gap between germline ends came to 22 bases. CDR3 length equals 16 residues. Germline V gene lookup returns CDR1 SGHAT and CDR2 FQNNGV. For the CDR3, the DNA is TGTGCCAGCAGCCCATACCCAGGGGCCCGTGGCGATGAGCAGTTCTTC. Its protein product is CASSPYPGARGDEQFF.

This clone was observed a handful of times. The gene calls are TRBV5-1 and TRBJ2-7; D gene ambiguous. V was cut by 3 bases and J by 4 bases, with 11 bases left in between. This CDR3 is built from 13 residues. Germline values: CDR1 SGHRS, CDR2 YFSETQ. CDR3 residues: CASSSDSLYEQYF. The CDR3 DNA follows: TGCGCCAGCAGCTCCGACTCACTATACGAGCAGTACTTC.

V is TRBV15 and J is TRBJ2-7; 10 bases fit TRBD1. This CDR3 has 16 residues. V dropped 2 bases and J dropped 3; count of bases not matched to a gene: 7. Germline CDR1 is LNHNV and CDR2 is YYDKDF (reference sequence). CDR3 sequence (DNA): TGTGCCACCAGCAGACAAGTGGGACAGGGGATCTACGAGCAGTACTTC. This translates into CATSRQVGQGIYEQYF.

J is TRBJ2-7 and V is TRBV18; D possibly corresponds to TRBD1 (6 bases). The CDR3 contains 13 residues. V dropped 3 bases and J dropped 5 bases, with 11 bases sitting between them. CDR1 KGHSH and CDR2 LQKENI come from the germline V gene. This CDR3 reads CASSPNRDHEQYF. In DNA, the CDR3 is TGTGCCAGCTCACCGAACAGGGACCACGAGCAGTACTTC.

The rearrangement joins TRBV28 to TRBJ2-5; D is perhaps TRBD2 (5 bases). This CDR3 contains 14 residues. Germline V gives CDR1 MDHEN, CDR2 SYDVKM. Trimming cost V 5 bases and J 3 bases, with 13 bases left between them. This chain's CDR3 is CASSPRGGEETQYF. The CDR3 nucleotides read TGTGCCAGCAGTCCCCGGGGTGGGGAAGAGACCCAGTACTTC.

A few counts support this clone. The rearrangement links TRBV10-3 to TRBJ2-5; D is possibly TRBD2 (5 bases). The length of the CDR3 is 13 residues. V was clipped by 2 bases and J by 3 bases, with 7 bases between them. Germline V gene lookup returns CDR1 ENHRY and CDR2 SYGVKD. CDR3 amino acids: CAISEVGKETQYF. CDR3 nucleotide sequence: TGTGCCATCAGTGAGGTCGGGAAAGAGACCCAGTACTTC.

This clone has a handful of counts. The chain joins TRBV7-6 to TRBJ2-7, with 9 bases identical to TRBD1. This CDR3 contains 15 residues. V lost 6 bases, J lost 1 base, and 7 bases stayed unmatched. Germline-derived CDR1 and CDR2 are SGHVS and FNYEAQ. The CDR3 here is CASSPGTGMSYEQYF. Here the CDR3 DNA reads TGTGCCAGCAGTCCCGGGACAGGGATGTCCTACGAGCAGTACTTC.

This chain connects TRBV6-6 to TRBJ2-7, with 9 bases matching TRBD1. The CDR3 is 14 amino acids. Germline loops: CDR1 MNHNY, CDR2 SVGAGI (reference sequence). V lost 7 bases, J lost 4 bases, and 8 bases stayed unmatched. Here the CDR3 reads CASTPDRGSYEQYF. As DNA, the CDR3 is TGTGCCAGCACCCCTGACAGGGGGTCATACGAGCAGTACTTC.